This TCR beta chain was profiled in a study of shared clonotypes between healthy human individuals (dated by TCRdb to about 2020). With respect to the entire study: The cohort included a few men and a couple of women between 18 and 49 years of age. For each donor, CD4 naive and CD4 memory were each given three plates, CD8 naive was given two plates, and CD8 memory was given one plate. Blood TCR repertoires of a handful of healthy adults were deeply sequenced to estimate repertoire size and the extent of clonotype sharing between individuals. Different laboratories and diverse techniques were used to prepare libraries and sequence TCR repertoires, to increase sequencing depth and limit assay-specific biases. Per donor, leukapheresis produced somewhere between about 0.94 and 9.5 billion PBMCs. General conclusions and limits of the study: Estimated clonotype richness was generally larger for naive than for memory subsets. Sampling was limited to blood, and TCR repertoires in tissue likely differ from TCR repertoires in blood. Even with the large sequencing depth, rarefaction of the sorted-subset datasets indicated that sequencing was incomplete. Because the study included a small number of donors, the genetic and exposure-history diversity represented was limited. Sharing across several donors was observed for approximately 5% of naive CD4, 3% to 3.5% of naive CD8, about 2.3% of memory CD4, and around 0.4% of memory CD8 clonotypes. Compared with non-shared clonotypes, the clonotypes found in all four sorted-subset donors had higher generation probabilities. Pairwise subsampling indicated that sequencing depth was expected to affect the degree of clonotype sharing among donors.

The donors were healthy, HIV-negative adults with no recently reported acute infections or vaccinations. Every donor was a Caucasian adult living in Nashville, Tennessee, USA. CD8 memory samples were composed of magnetically selected CD45RO+ cells combined with CCR7-negative CD45RA+ effector memory (TemRA) cells. Blood was obtained by leukapheresis, after which PBMCs were separated by Ficoll-Histopaque density gradient centrifugation and cryopreserved in liquid nitrogen vapor phase. Purity and quantity of every magnetically sorted T cell population were checked by analytical flow cytometry. From each sorted fraction, genomic DNA was isolated and quantified by UV absorbance on a Nanodrop 2000c. Using the deep immunoSEQ assay, multiplex PCR amplified TCR CDR3 regions from genomic DNA. Extracted genomic DNA from each cell subset was distributed evenly across all wells of several immunoSEQ 96-well plates, and each plate was treated as a replicate. For sorted subsets, approximately 0.2 ug of genomic DNA, equivalent to 25,000 to 35,000 T cell genomes, went into each replicate PCR. Purified libraries were quantified with a Qubit 3.0 fluorometer, sized on a Bioanalyzer 2100, and re-quantified with the KAPA Library Quantification kit. Every immunoSEQ 96-well plate was sequenced on a separate single-read 150-cycle Illumina NextSeq 550 flow cell. In the paper's pipeline: Because the immunoSEQ output included only junctional sequences and no quality scores, the filtering could not be the same as the filtering used for full-length reads. To assign V/J genes and CDR3, sequences were annotated using PyIR, a Python wrapper for IgBLAST v1.9, with IMGT germline references. Reads were removed for weak V/J assignments (E-value above 1e-6), missing CDR3, stop codons, out-of-frame junctions, or ambiguous translated residues. A V3J clonotype was defined by an identical inferred V gene, J gene, and CDR3 amino acid sequence. Percentage overlap between repertoires was calculated by dividing the number of shared unique clonotypes by the size of the smaller repertoire. Three approaches were used to assess repertoire richness: RTK rarefaction, the Chao1 estimator, and Recon v2.1 estimates of unobserved clonotypes. Generation probabilities were computed with OLGA for all TCRbeta clonotypes obtained by the gDNA method from four donors. In its TCRdb copy, this immuneACCESS table keeps in-frame sequences only and misses some clones. Where compared with another copy, unresolved V genes explain less than half of these, and the others have no known cause. V and J calls plus clone size are reproduced from that table; the DNA served to infer D and trimming. A total of around 690,000 clones appear in this sample, around 90% of them only once. The top ten clones comprise 30% to 40% of the sample.

The CDR3 holds 14 amino acids from the cysteine to the phenylalanine. CDR3 DNA is the only sequence kept; it has 42 bases, read in frame from the first base. For this chain, trimming is 7 bases at the V end and 1 base at the J end, and the number of junction bases without a gene match is 7. Sequences SGHRS (CDR1) and YFSETQ (CDR2) are obtained from the germline V gene. Of note for this clone: The antigen it binds to is not known. No per-base quality is available; no much larger clone lies one base away.

The rearranged segments are TRBV5-1 and TRBJ1-1, with TRBD1 matching 7 junction bases. The sample taken for sequencing was memory CD8+ T cells from PBMCs. In light of the paper, this sample's cell subset or site label describes: CD45RO+ cells pooled with CCR7-negative TemRA cells. This receptor was obtained from a man aged 18 to 29 in good health. Some clones in this sample may be carry-over from other donors' samples. The nucleotide sequence reads as follows: TGCGCCAGCTCACAGGGGTACCAGAACACTGAAGCTTTCTTT. Protein translation: CASSQGYQNTEAFF.